This record concerns one T cell receptor (beta chain) sequence. Data came from immunoSEQ multiplex PCR; TCRdb stores just in-frame clones and leaves some out. This sample has about 19,000 clones, with about 89% found just once. The data are from a study of graft-versus-host responses after intestinal transplantation. Specimen: bone marrow, collected roughly 19 weeks after transplant. The TCR originated in a human patient who received an intestinal transplant, so some T cells may come from the graft donor.

In DNA form, the CDR3 reads TGTGCCAGCAGTTTCGCGCTACTCTACAATGAGCAGTTCTTC. As protein: CASSFALLYNEQFF. V is TRBV27 and J is TRBJ2-1; D unclear. Germline lookup yields CDR1 MNHEY and CDR2 SMNVEV (reference sequence). Trimming left V 3 bases short and J 3 bases short, with 9 bases between. CDR3 length: 14 amino acids.